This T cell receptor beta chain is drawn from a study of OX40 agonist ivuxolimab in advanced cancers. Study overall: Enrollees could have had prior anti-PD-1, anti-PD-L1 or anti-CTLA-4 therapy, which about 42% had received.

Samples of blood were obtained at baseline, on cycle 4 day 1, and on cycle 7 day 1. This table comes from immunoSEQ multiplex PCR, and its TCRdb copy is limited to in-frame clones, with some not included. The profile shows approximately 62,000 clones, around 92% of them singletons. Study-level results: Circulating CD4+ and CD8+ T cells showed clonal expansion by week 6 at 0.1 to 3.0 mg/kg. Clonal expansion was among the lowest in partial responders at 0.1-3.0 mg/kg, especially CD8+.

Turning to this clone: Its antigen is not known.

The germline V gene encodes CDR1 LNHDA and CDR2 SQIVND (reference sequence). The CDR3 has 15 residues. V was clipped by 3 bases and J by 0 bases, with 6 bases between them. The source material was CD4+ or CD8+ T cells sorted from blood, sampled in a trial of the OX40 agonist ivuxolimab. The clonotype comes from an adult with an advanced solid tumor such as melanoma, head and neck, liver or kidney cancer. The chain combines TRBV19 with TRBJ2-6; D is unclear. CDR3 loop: CASSMDLSGANVLTF. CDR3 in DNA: TGTGCCAGTAGTATGGACCTCTCTGGGGCCAACGTCCTGACTTTC. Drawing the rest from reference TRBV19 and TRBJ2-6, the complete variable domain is DGGITQSPKYLFRKEGQNVTLSCEQNLNHDAMYWYRQDPGQGLRLIYYSQIVNDFQKGDIAEGYSVSREKKESFPLTVTSAQKNPTAFYLCASSMDLSGANVLTFGAGSRLTVL.